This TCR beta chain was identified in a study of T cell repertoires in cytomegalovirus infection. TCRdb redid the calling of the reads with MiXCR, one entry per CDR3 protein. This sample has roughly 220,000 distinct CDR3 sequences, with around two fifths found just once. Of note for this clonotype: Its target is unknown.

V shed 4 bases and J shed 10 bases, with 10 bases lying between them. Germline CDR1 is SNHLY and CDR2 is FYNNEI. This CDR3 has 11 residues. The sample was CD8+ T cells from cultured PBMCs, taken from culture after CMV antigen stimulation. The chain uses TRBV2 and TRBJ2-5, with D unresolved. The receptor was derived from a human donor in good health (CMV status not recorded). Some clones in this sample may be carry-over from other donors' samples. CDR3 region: CASSGFQGQYF. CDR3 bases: TGTGCCAGCAGTGGTTTCCAAGGCCAGTACTTC. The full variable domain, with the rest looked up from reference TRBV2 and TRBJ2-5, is EPEVTQTPSHQVTQMGQEVILRCVPISNHLYFYWYRQILGQKVEFLVSFYNNEISEKSEIFDDQFSVERPDGSNFTLKIRSTKLEDSAMYFCASSGFQGQYFGPGTRLLVL.